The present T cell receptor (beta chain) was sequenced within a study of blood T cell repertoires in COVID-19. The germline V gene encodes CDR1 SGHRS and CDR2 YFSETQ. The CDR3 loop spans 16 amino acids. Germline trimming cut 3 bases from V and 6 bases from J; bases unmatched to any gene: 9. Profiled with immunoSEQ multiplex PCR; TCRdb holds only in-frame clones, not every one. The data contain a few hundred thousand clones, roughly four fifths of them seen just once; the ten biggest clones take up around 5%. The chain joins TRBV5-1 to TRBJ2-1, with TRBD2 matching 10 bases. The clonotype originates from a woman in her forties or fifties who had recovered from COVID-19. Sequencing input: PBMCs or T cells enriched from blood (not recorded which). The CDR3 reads CASSYSGLAETNEQFF. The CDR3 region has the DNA TGCGCCAGCAGCTACTCCGGACTAGCGGAGACCAATGAGCAGTTCTTC.